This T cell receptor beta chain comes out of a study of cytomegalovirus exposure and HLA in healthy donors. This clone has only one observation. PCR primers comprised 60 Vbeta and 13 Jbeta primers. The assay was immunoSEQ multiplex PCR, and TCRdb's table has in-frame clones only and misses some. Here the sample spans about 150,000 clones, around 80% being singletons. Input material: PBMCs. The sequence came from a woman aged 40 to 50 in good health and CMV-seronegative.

In DNA form, the CDR3 reads TGTGCCAGCAGCCCCAGGGATCTCTTCTCTGGAAACACCATATATTTT. It encodes CASSPRDLFSGNTIYF. V is TRBV11-1 and J is TRBJ1-3, with D tentatively TRBD1 (5 bases). With 5 bases removed from V and 0 bases from J, the gap between germline ends came to 14 bases. The length of the CDR3 is 16 residues. Germline CDR1 is SGHAT and CDR2 is FQDESV (reference sequence).